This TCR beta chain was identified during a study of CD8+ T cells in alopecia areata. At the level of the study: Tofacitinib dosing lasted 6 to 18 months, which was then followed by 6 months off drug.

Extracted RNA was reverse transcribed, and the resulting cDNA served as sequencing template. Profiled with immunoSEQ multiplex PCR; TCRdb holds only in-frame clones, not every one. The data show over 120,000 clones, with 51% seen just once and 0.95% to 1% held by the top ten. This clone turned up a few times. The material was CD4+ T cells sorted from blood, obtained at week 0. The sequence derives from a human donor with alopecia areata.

The CDR3 sequence is CAISDREEAFF. The DNA for the CDR3 is TGTGCCATCAGTGACAGGGAAGAAGCTTTCTTT. This chain connects TRBV10-3 to TRBJ1-1, with D maybe TRBD1 (5 bases). The CDR3 is made up of 11 amino acids. Trimming left V 3 bases short and J 8 bases short, with 7 bases between. Germline V CDR1 and CDR2: ENHRY, SYGVKD.